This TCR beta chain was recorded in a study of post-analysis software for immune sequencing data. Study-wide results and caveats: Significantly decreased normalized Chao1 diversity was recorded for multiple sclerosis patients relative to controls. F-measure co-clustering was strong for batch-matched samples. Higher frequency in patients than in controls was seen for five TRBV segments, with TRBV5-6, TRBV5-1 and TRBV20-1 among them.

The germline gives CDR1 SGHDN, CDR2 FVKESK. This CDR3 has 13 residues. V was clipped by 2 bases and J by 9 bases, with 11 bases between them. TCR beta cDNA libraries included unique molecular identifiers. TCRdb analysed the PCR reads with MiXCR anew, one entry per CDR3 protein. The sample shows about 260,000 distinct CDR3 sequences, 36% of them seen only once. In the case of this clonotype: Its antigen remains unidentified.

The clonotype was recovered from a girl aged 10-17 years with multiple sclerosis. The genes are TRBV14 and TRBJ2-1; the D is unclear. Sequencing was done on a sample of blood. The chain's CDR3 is CASSQNQAGEQFF. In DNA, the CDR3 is TGTGCCAGCAGCCAAAACCAGGCCGGTGAGCAGTTCTTC.